The 5 T cell receptor beta chains below come from one sample, sequenced in a study of T-cell reconstitution after alpha-beta-depleted transplantation in children. Preparing the TCRbeta library involved the use of unique molecular identifiers. MiXCR was run by TCRdb on the PCR reads, yielding one entry per CDR3 protein. The table shows fewer than 35,000 distinct CDR3 sequences, with 15% to 20% occurring only once. Material: PBMCs, mostly from graft donor cells, obtained 60 days after TCRalphabeta/CD19-depleted stem cell transplant. The receptors originated from a male patient aged 2-15 years who had a stem cell transplant for acute lymphoblastic leukemia, so the T cells may come from the graft donor.

This clonotype is categorized as medium-sized. The chain has TRBV20-1 and TRBJ1-2; D is possibly TRBD1 (6 bases). This CDR3 is built from 13 residues. Trimming left V 4 bases short and J 5 bases short, with 14 bases between. Germline V gene data show CDR1 as DFQATT and CDR2 as SNEGSKA (reference sequence). The CDR3 spells CSAIPTGAYGYTF. The CDR3 DNA is TGCAGTGCTATCCCGACAGGTGCATATGGCTACACCTTC.

This clonotype was observed many times. The V and J genes are TRBV7-9 and TRBJ2-7, with 7 bases aligning to TRBD1. The CDR3 has 16 residues. J lost 2 bases, V lost 5 bases, and 12 bases had no gene match. The germline CDR1 and CDR2 sequences are SEHNR and FQNEAQ (reference sequence). This chain's CDR3 is CASSVTGQIQAYEQYF. For the CDR3, the DNA is TGTGCCAGCAGCGTGACGGGACAGATCCAGGCCTACGAGCAGTACTTC.

V and J are TRBV7-9 and TRBJ1-1, with TRBD1 matching over 7 bases. Per the germline V gene, CDR1 is SEHNR and CDR2 is FQNEAQ (reference sequence). Germline trimming cut 3 bases from V and 10 bases from J; bases unmatched to any gene: 11. The length of the CDR3 is 14 residues. The CDR3 DNA follows: TGTGCCAGCAGCTTCTACGACAGGGCAGGAGGAGCTTTCTTT. It translates to CASSFYDRAGGAFF.

The rearrangement joins TRBV18 to TRBJ2-7; 11 nucleotides line up with TRBD2. Looked up from germline, CDR1 is KGHSH and CDR2 is LQKENI. This CDR3 comprises 14 residues. J gave up 2 bases and V 6 bases, and 3 bases lay outside the gene matches. The CDR3 DNA sequence: TGTGCCAGCTCCGGACTAGCGGGCCCCTACGAGCAGTACTTC. This codes for CASSGLAGPYEQYF.

This clonotype was found many times. V usage is TRBV12-3 or TRBV12-4 and J usage is TRBJ1-1; D not certain. This CDR3 comprises 14 residues. Trimming left V 1 base short and J 13 bases short, with 19 bases between. CDR3 protein: CASSLGQQIGRVFF. CDR3 in DNA: TGTGCCAGCAGTTTAGGGCAGCAAATCGGCAGAGTTTTCTTT.